The 10 T cell receptor beta chains reported below all come from one sample, sequenced in a study of shared clonotypes between healthy human individuals. Using immunoSEQ multiplex PCR, the repertoire was profiled, and TCRdb retains in-frame clones only, with some absent. The sample consists of about 680,000 clones, approximately 90% of them appearing once. Naive-designated CD8 cells lacked CD45RO, were positively enriched for CCR7, and omitted terminally differentiated effector memory CD45RA+ cells. Sequencing was done on a sample of naive CD8+ T cells sorted from blood. Receptors originate from a young man in good health.

The V call is TRBV6-6, the J call TRBJ2-1; a weak D match, TRBD2 (5 bases). Trimming took off 5 bases at V and 2 bases at J, with 13 bases between the two ends. This CDR3 region has 15 residues. CDR1 and CDR2 from the germline V gene are MNHNY and SVGAGI (reference sequence). As DNA, the CDR3 is TGTGCCAGCAGTCTCGCGGGTAGAACCTACAATGAGCAGTTCTTC. Translated, it gives CASSLAGRTYNEQFF.

The J gene is TRBJ2-7, the V gene TRBV27; maybe TRBD2 (7 bases). The CDR3 totals 18 residues. Trimming cost V 5 bases and J 5 bases, with 28 bases left between them. CDR1 and CDR2 (germline): MNHEY, SMNVEV (reference sequence). DNA of the CDR3: TGTGCCAGCAGTCTCTCGGTGTTCGGTCGGGGGGCGCGGGACGAGCAGTACTTC. Translated: CASSLSVFGRGARDEQYF.

This clone showed up just once. The same CDR3 is also encoded by other DNA sequences in this sample. V gene TRBV27 combines with J gene TRBJ2-2; D is possibly TRBD2 (6 bases). The CDR3 runs 14 residues. The germline V gene encodes CDR1 MNHEY and CDR2 SMNVEV (reference sequence). V dropped 3 bases and J dropped 3 bases, with 8 bases sitting between them. In DNA, the CDR3 is TGTGCCAGCAGTTTGGGGGGATACACCGGGGAGCTGTTTTTT. It encodes CASSLGGYTGELFF.

This chain connects TRBV5-8 to TRBJ2-5; no clear D gene. The CDR3 is 13 amino acids. CDR1 is SGHTS and CDR2 is YDEGEE in the germline V gene. Trimming removed 0 bases from V and 5 bases from J, with 8 bases in between. As DNA, the CDR3 is TGTGCCAGCAGCTTGGCAGTTCGGGAGACCCAGTACTTC. It specifies CASSLAVRETQYF.

The rearrangement joins TRBV27 to TRBJ1-1, with D hard to call. The germline V gene encodes CDR1 MNHEY and CDR2 SMNVEV (reference sequence). The ends were cut back, 10 bases at V and 1 base at J, with 10 bases in the middle. CDR3 length equals 12 residues. This CDR3 reads CATSGANTEAFF. The CDR3 nucleotides are TGTGCCACAAGCGGAGCGAACACTGAAGCTTTCTTT.

The chain uses TRBV19 and TRBJ1-1, with D unclear. The V and J ends lost 7 bases and 1 base respectively, with 10 bases between them. This CDR3 region has 13 residues. Germline V gives CDR1 LNHDA, CDR2 SQIVND (reference sequence). The CDR3 sequence is CASTLARNTEAFF. The CDR3, as DNA: TGTGCCAGTACCCTTGCCAGGAACACTGAAGCTTTCTTT.

This chain uses TRBV14 with TRBJ1-2; D uncertain. Germline V lookup: CDR1 SGHDN, CDR2 FVKESK. The CDR3 spans 13 residues. Trimming cost V 2 bases and J 4 bases, with 8 bases left between them. The CDR3 bases are TGTGCCAGCAGCCAAATGGGCAGCTATGGCTACACCTTC. Protein: CASSQMGSYGYTF.

This clone has only a few counts. V is TRBV30 and J is TRBJ1-4; no clear D gene. Germline V gene data show CDR1 as GTSNPN and CDR2 as SVGIG (reference sequence). The CDR3 is 13 amino acids. V lost 3 bases and J lost 12, with 17 bases in between. The CDR3 spells CAWRKSDGWELFF. The CDR3 region has the DNA TGTGCCTGGAGAAAATCCGATGGGTGGGAACTGTTTTTT.

This sequence joins TRBV29-1 and TRBJ2-7, with 8 bases identical to TRBD2. The CDR3 covers 14 residues. J gave up 3 bases and V 8 bases, and 12 bases lay outside the gene matches. The germline V gene has CDR1 SQVTM and CDR2 ANQGSEA. CDR3 amino acids: CSTREAGDNYEQYF. The CDR3 nucleotides are TGCAGCACGAGAGAAGCGGGAGATAACTACGAGCAGTACTTC.

The V and J genes are TRBV27 and TRBJ2-1, with 10 bases fitting TRBD2. Germline CDR1 MNHEY, CDR2 SMNVEV (reference sequence). Germline trimming cut 4 bases from V and 4 bases from J; bases unmatched to any gene: 10. The CDR3 is made up of 17 amino acids. The CDR3 loop reads CASSSSSSGRAYNEQFF. The CDR3 region has the DNA TGTGCCAGCAGTTCCTCCTCGAGCGGGAGGGCGTACAATGAGCAGTTCTTC.